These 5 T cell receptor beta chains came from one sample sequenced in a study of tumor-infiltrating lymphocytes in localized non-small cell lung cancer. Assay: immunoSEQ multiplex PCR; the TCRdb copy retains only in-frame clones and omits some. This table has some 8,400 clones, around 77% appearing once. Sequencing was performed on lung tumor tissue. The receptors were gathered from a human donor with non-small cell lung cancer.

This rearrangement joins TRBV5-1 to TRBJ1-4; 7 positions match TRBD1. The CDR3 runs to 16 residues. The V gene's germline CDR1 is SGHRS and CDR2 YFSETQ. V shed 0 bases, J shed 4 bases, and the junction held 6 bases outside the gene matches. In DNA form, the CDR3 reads TGCGCCAGCAGCTTGGCCACGGGACAGCGTAATGAAAAACTGTTTTTT. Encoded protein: CASSLATGQRNEKLFF.

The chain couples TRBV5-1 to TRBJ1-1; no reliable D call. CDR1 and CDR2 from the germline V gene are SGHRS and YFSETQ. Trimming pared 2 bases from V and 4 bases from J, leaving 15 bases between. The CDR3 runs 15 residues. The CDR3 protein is CASSFTGIGSTEAFF. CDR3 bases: TGCGCCAGCAGCTTTACCGGGATTGGGTCCACTGAAGCTTTCTTT.

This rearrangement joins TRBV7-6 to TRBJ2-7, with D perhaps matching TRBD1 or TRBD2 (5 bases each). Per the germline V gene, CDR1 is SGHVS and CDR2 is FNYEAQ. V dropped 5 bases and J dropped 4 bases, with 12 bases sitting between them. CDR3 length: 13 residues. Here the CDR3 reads CASSVGTQYEQYF. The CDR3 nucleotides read TGTGCCAGCAGCGTTGGGACCCAATACGAGCAGTACTTC.

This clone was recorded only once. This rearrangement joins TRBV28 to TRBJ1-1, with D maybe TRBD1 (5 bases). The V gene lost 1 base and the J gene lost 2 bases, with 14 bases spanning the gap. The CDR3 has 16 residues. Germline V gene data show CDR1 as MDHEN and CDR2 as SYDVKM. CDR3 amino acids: CASSLSGGAVNTEAFF. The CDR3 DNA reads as TGTGCCAGCAGTTTATCCGGAGGGGCAGTCAACACTGAAGCTTTCTTT.

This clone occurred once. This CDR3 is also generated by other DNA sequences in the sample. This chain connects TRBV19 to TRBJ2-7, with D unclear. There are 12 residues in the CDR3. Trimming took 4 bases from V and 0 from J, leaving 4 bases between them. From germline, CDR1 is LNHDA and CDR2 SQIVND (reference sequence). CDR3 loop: CASSSGSYEQYF. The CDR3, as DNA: TGTGCCAGTAGTAGTGGCTCCTACGAGCAGTACTTC.